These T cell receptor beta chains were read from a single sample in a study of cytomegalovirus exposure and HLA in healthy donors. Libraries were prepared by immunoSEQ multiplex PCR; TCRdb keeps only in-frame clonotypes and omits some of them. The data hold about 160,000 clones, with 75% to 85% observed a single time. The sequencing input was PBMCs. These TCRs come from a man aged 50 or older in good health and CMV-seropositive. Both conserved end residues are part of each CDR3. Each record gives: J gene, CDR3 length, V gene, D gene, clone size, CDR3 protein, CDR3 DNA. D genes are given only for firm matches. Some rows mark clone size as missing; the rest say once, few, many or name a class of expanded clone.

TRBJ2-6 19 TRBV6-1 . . CASSEIIMGSSSGANVLTF TGTGCCAGCAGTGAAATAATAATGGGCAGCTCCTCTGGGGCCAACGTCCTGACTTTC
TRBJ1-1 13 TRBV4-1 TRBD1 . CASSQKQGAAAFF TGCGCCAGCAGCCAAAAACAGGGGGCGGCCGCTTTCTTT
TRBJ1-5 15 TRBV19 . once CASSMGRGSNQPQHF TGTGCCAGTAGTATGGGGAGGGGGAGCAATCAGCCCCAGCATTTT
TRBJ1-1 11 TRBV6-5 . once CASSYGPEAFF TGTGCCAGCAGTTATGGGCCTGAAGCTTTCTTT
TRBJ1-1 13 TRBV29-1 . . CSVRGTEGTEAFF TGCAGCGTTCGGGGGACGGAGGGCACTGAAGCTTTCTTT
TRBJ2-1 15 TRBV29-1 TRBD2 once CSVSGLAGVHNEQFF TGCAGCGTTAGTGGACTAGCGGGAGTCCACAATGAGCAGTTCTTC
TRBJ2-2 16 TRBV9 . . CASSEGKHPNTGELFF TGTGCCAGCAGCGAGGGGAAACATCCTAACACCGGGGAGCTGTTTTTT
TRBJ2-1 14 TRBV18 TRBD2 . CASSPRGLGLNQFF TGTGCCAGCTCACCCCGTGGACTAGGCCTAAATCAGTTCTTC
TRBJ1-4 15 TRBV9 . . CASSISGTRNEKLFF TGTGCCAGCAGCATTAGCGGGACAAGGAATGAAAAACTGTTTTTT
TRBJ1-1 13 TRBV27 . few CATWGGDFLEAFF TGTGCCACCTGGGGGGGGGACTTCCTTGAAGCTTTCTTT
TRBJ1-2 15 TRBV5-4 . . CASSLIRELNYGYTF TGTGCCAGCAGCTTGATCCGGGAGCTTAACTATGGCTACACCTTC
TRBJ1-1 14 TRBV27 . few CASSYRARNTEAFF TGTGCCAGCAGTTACAGGGCAAGGAACACTGAAGCTTTCTTT
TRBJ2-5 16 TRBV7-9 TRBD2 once CASSLSSGGGYETQYF TGTGCCAGCAGCTTAAGTAGCGGGGGTGGGTACGAGACCCAGTACTTC
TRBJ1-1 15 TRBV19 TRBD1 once CASSTDRAANTEAFF TGTGCCAGTAGTACCGACAGGGCCGCGAACACTGAAGCTTTCTTT
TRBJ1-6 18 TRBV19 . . CASSMGSGQGIINSPLHF TGTGCCAGTAGTATGGGGAGTGGGCAGGGGATTATCAATTCACCCCTCCACTTT
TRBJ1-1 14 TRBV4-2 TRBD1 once CASSQDRGWTEAFF TGTGCCAGCAGCCAAGACAGGGGGTGGACTGAAGCTTTCTTT
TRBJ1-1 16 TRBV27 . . CASSPSWGLLNTEAFF TGTGCCAGCAGTCCATCTTGGGGCCTACTGAACACTGAAGCTTTCTTT
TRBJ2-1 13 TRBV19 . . CASSMVGYNEQFF TGTGCCAGTAGTATGGTCGGCTACAATGAGCAGTTCTTC
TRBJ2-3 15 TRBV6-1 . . CASSEEGVNTDTQYF TGTGCCAGCAGTGAAGAGGGGGTAAACACAGATACGCAGTATTTT
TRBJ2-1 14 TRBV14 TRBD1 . CASSPRTGRNEQFF TGTGCCAGCAGCCCTCGGACAGGGCGAAATGAGCAGTTCTTC
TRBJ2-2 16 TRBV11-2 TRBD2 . CASSFLLASNTGELFF TGTGCCAGCAGCTTTCTACTAGCGTCGAACACCGGGGAGCTGTTTTTT
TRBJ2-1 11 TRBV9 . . CASSLYNEQFF TGTGCCAGCAGCCTTTACAATGAGCAGTTCTTC